This T cell receptor beta chain was captured in a study of T cell responses to AZD1222 COVID-19 vaccine. Study at large: Pooling was applied to second doses at about 4 or about 12 weeks.

Findings and caveats of the study: The reported proportion of spike-specific TCRs targeting unmutated variant regions was nearly half. Two AZD1222 administrations were followed by greater Spike-specific TCR breadth and depth. AZD1222 recipients seropositive at baseline numbered only six.

This clone was detected only a few times. What it binds is not known. Using immunoSEQ multiplex PCR, the repertoire was profiled, and TCRdb retains in-frame clones only, with some absent. The data show around 180,000 clones, roughly nine tenths seen once. Germline V gives CDR1 LNHDA, CDR2 SQIVND (reference sequence). The V end was cut by 3 bases, the J end by 0 bases, with 13 bases between. The CDR3 extends over 16 amino acids. The receptor's source is an adult in good health. Specimen: peripheral blood, collected on day 0 of AZD1222 vaccination. The rearrangement joins TRBV19 to TRBJ2-3; D not resolved. CDR3 DNA: TGTGCCAGTAGTATTTGGCTAGATGTTAGCACAGATACGCAGTATTTT. This translates into CASSIWLDVSTDTQYF.